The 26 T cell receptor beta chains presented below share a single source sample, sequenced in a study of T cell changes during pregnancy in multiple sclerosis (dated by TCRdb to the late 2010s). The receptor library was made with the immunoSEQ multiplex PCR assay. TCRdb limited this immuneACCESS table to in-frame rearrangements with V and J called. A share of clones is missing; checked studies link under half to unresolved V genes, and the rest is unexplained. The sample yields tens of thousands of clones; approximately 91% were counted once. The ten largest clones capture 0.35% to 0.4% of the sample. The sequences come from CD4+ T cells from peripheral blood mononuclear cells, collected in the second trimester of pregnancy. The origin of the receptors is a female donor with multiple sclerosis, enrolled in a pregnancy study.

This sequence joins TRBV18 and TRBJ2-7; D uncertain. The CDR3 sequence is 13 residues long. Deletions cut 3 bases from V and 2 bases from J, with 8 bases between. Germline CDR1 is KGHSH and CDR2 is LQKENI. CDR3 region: CASSPPVTYEQYF. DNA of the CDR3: TGTGCCAGCTCACCCCCAGTTACCTACGAGCAGTACTTC. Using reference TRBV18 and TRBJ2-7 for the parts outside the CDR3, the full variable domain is NAGVMQNPRHLVRRRGQEARLRCSPMKGHSHVYWYRQLPEEGLKFMVYLQKENIIDESGMPKERFSAEFPKEGPSILRIQQVVRGDSAAYFCASSPPVTYEQYFGPGTRLTVT.

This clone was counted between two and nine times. The CDR3 loop is CASSRDRGRLETQYF. CDR3 nucleotide sequence: TGTGCCAGCAGTCGGGACAGGGGGCGATTGGAGACCCAGTACTTC. The chain has TRBV7-3 and TRBJ2-5; TRBD1 matches at 12 bases. This CDR3 is 15 amino acids long. Germline CDR1 is SGHTA and CDR2 is FQGTGA. Trimming took 6 bases from V and 5 from J; bases not matched to a gene: 7. The variable domain in full, completed from reference TRBV7-3 and TRBJ2-5, reads GAGVSQTPSNKVTEKGKYVELRCDPISGHTALYWYRQSLGQGPEFLIYFQGTGAADDSGLPNDRFFAVRPEGSVSTLKIQRTERGDSAVYLCASSRDRGRLETQYFGPGTRLLVL.

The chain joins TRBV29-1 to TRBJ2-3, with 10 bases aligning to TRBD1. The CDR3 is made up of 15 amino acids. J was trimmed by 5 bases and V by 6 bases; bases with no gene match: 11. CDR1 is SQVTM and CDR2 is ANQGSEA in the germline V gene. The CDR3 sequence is CSVGGTGARRDTQYF. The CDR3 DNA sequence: TGCAGCGTGGGCGGGACAGGGGCTAGAAGAGATACGCAGTATTTT.

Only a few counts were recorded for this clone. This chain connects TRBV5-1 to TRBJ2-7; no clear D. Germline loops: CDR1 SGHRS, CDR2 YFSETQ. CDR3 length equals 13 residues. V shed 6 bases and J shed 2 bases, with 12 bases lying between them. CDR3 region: CASNPTGTYEQYF. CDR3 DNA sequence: TGCGCCAGCAACCCGACGGGTACCTACGAGCAGTACTTC. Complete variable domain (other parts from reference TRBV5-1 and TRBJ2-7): KAGVTQTPRYLIKTRGQQVTLSCSPISGHRSVSWYQQTPGQGLQFLFEYFSETQRNKGNFPGRFSGRQFSNSRSEMNVSTLELGDSALYLCASNPTGTYEQYFGPGTRLTVT.

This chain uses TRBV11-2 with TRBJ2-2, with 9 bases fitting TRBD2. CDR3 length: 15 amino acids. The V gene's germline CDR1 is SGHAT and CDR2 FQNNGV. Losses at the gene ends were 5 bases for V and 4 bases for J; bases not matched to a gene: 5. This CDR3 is CASSRKGLATGELFF. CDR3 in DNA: TGTGCCAGCAGCCGCAAGGGACTAGCCACCGGGGAGCTGTTTTTT. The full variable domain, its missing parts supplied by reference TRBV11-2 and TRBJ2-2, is EAGVAQSPRYKIIEKRQSVAFWCNPISGHATLYWYQQILGQGPKLLIQFQNNGVVDDSQLPKDRFSAERLKGVDSTLKIQPAKLEDSAVYLCASSRKGLATGELFFGEGSRLTVL.

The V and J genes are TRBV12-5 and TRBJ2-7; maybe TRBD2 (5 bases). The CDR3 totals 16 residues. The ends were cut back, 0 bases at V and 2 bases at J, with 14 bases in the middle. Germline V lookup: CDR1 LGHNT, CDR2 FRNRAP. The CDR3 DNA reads TGTGCTAGTGGTTTGGTGATTCCGGGAAAACCCTACGAGCAGTACTTC. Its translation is CASGLVIPGKPYEQYF.

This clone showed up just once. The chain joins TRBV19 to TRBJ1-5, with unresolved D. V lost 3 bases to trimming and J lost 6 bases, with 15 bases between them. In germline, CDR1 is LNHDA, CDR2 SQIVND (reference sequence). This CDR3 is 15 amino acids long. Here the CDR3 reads CASSIPGSFVQPQHF. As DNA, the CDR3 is TGTGCCAGTAGTATCCCGGGGAGTTTCGTTCAGCCCCAGCATTTT.

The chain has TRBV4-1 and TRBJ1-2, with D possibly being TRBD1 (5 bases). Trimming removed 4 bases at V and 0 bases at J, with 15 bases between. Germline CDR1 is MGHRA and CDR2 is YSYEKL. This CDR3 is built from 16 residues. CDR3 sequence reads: CASSPATDLANYGYTF. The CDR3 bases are TGCGCCAGCAGCCCCGCGACAGATTTAGCTAACTATGGCTACACCTTC.

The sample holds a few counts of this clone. The CDR3 coding sequence is TGTGCCAGCAGTTTAAGGGGGGGCCCCCTTGACAATCAGCCCCAGCATTTT. Amino acids: CASSLRGGPLDNQPQHF. This chain links TRBV27 with TRBJ1-5; tentatively, D is TRBD1 (6 bases). CDR3 size: 17 residues. Trimming took off 2 bases at V and 3 bases at J, with 17 bases between the two ends. Germline V gene sequence: CDR1 MNHEY, CDR2 SMNVEV (reference sequence).

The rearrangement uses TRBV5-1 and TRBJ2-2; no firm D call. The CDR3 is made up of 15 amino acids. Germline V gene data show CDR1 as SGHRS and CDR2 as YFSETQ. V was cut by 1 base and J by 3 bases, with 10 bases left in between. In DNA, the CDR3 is TGCGCCAGCAGCTTGCAGCGCGCGGACACCGGGGAGCTGTTTTTT. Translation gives CASSLQRADTGELFF.

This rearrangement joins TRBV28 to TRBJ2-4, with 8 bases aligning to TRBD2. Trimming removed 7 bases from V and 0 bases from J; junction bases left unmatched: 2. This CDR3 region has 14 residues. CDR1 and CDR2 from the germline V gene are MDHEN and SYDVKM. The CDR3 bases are TGTGCCAGCACCCTAGCGGGAGCCAAAAACATTCAGTACTTC. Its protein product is CASTLAGAKNIQYF. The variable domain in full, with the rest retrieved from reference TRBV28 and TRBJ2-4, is DVKVTQSSRYLVKRTGEKVFLECVQDMDHENMFWYRQDPGLGLRLIYFSYDVKMKEKGDIPEGYSVSREKKERFSLILESASTNQTSMYLCASTLAGAKNIQYFGAGTRLSVL.

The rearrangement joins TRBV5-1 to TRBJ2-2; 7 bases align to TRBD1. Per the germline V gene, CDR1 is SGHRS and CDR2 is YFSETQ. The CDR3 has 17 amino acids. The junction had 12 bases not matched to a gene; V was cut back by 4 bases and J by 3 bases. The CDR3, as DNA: TGCGCCAGCAGCCGCAAACAGGGGCCCTCTGACACCGGGGAGCTGTTTTTT. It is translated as CASSRKQGPSDTGELFF.

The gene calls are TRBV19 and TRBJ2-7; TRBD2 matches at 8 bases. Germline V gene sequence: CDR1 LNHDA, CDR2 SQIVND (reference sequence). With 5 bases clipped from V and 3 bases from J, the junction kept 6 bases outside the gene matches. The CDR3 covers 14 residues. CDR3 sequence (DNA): TGTGCCAGTAGTCGGCGGGGGGCAAGCTACGAGCAGTACTTC. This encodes CASSRRGASYEQYF.

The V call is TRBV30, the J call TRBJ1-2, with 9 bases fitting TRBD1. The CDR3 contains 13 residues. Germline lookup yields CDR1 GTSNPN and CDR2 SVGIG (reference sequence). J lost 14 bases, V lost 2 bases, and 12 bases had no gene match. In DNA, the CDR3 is TGTGCCTGGAGTCCTGGACAGGGGCGTCTATGGACCTTC. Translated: CAWSPGQGRLWTF.

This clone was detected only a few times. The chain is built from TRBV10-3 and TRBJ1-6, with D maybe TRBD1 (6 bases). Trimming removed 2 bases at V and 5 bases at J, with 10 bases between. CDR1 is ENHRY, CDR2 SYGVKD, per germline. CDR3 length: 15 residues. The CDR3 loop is CAISELGADNSPLHF. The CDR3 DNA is TGTGCCATCAGTGAGCTGGGGGCGGATAATTCACCCCTCCACTTT.

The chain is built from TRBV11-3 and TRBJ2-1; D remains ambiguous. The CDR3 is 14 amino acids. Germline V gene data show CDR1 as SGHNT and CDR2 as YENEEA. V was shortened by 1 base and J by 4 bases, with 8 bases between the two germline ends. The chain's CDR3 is CASSLGGRYNEQFF. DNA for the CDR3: TGTGCCAGCAGCTTAGGTGGCCGTTACAATGAGCAGTTCTTC. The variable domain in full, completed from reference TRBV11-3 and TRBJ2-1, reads EAGVVQSPRYKIIEKKQPVAFWCNPISGHNTLYWYLQNLGQGPELLIRYENEEAVDDSQLPKDRFSAERLKGVDSTLKIQPAELGDSAVYLCASSLGGRYNEQFFGPGTRLTVL.

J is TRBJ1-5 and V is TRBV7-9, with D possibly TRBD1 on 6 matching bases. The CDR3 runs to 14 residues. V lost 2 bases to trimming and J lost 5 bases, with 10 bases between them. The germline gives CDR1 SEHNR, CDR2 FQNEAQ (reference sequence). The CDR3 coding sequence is TGTGCCAGCAGCTTAAGGGCAGGGGATCAGCCCCAGCATTTT. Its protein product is CASSLRAGDQPQHF.

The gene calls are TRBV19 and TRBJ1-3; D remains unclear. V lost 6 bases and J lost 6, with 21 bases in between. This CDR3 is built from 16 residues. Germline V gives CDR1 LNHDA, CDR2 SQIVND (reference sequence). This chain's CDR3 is CASRSGFAGLENTIYF. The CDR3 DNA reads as TGTGCCAGTAGGTCGGGTTTCGCTGGGTTGGAAAACACCATATATTTT.

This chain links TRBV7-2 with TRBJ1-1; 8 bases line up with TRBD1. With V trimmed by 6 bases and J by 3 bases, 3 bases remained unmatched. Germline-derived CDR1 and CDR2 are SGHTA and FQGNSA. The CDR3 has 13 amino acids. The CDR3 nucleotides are TGTGCCAGCAGGGGACAGGCAGACACTGAAGCTTTCTTT. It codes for CASRGQADTEAFF.

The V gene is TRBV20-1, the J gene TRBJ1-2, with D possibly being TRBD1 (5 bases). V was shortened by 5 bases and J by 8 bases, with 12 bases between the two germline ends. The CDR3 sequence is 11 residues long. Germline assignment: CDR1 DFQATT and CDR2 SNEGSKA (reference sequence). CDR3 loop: CSARSGGGYTF. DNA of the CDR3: TGCAGTGCTCGATCGGGGGGAGGCTACACCTTC.

CDR3 DNA sequence: TGTGCCAGCAGCTTGGGACAGGGTTTGAATCAGCCCCAGCATTTT. It is translated as CASSLGQGLNQPQHF. The rearrangement links TRBV11-2 to TRBJ1-5; 9 bases match TRBD1. V was pared by 3 bases and J by 4 bases, with 4 bases of the junction left unmatched. The CDR3 sequence is 15 residues long. The V gene's germline CDR1 is SGHAT and CDR2 FQNNGV. Combining the CDR3 with reference TRBV11-2 and TRBJ1-5 gives the whole variable domain EAGVAQSPRYKIIEKRQSVAFWCNPISGHATLYWYQQILGQGPKLLIQFQNNGVVDDSQLPKDRFSAERLKGVDSTLKIQPAKLEDSAVYLCASSLGQGLNQPQHFGDGTRLSIL.

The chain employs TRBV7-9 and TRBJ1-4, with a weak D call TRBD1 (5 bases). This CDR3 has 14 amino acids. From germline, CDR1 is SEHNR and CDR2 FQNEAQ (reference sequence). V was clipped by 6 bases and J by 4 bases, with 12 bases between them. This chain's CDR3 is CASRPRGFNEKLFF. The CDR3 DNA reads TGTGCCAGCAGGCCAAGGGGTTTTAATGAAAAACTGTTTTTT.

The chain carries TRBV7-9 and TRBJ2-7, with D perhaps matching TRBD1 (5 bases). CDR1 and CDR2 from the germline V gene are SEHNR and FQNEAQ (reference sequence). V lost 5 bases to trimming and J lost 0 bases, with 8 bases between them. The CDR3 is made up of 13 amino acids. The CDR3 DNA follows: TGTGCCAGCAGCCCGGACATCTCCTACGAGCAGTACTTC. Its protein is CASSPDISYEQYF.

This chain's CDR3 is CASSLRTGDYYNEQFF. In DNA form, the CDR3 reads TGCGCCAGCAGCTTACGGACAGGGGACTACTACAATGAGCAGTTCTTC. The V and J genes are TRBV5-1 and TRBJ2-1; 9 bases fit TRBD1. V lost 2 bases to trimming and J lost 3 bases; unmatched junction nucleotides: 6. The CDR3 is 16 residues long. CDR1 SGHRS and CDR2 YFSETQ come from the germline V gene.

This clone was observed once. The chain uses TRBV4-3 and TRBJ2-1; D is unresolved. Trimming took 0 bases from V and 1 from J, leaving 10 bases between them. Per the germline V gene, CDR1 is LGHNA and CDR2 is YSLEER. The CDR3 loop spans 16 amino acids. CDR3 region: CASSQDAERSYNEQFF. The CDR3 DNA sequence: TGCGCCAGCAGCCAAGATGCGGAACGTTCCTACAATGAGCAGTTCTTC.

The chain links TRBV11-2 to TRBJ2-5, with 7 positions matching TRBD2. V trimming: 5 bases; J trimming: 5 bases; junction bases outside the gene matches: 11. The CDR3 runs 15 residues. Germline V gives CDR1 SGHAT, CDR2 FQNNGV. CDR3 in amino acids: CASSTTSPPEETQYF. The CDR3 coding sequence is TGTGCCAGCAGCACGACTAGCCCGCCCGAGGAGACCCAGTACTTC.